This TCR beta chain was recovered during a study of glioma-infiltrating T cells after dendritic cell vaccination. At the level of the study: Dendritic cells derived from monocytes and pulsed with autologous tumor lysate formed the vaccine.

The immunoSEQ assay amplified TCRB CDR3 from up to roughly 2 ug DNA. Only in-frame clones appear in the TCRdb table, and some are missing; sequencing was by immunoSEQ multiplex PCR. This repertoire shows about 91,000 clones, more than 80% found once; its top ten account for approximately 2%. The time point was: after dendritic cell vaccination, including at tumor progression/relapse. The germline V and J ends were trimmed by 2 bases and 3 bases, with 15 bases remaining between them. Germline CDR1 and CDR2: SGHNT and YYREEE (reference sequence). This CDR3 has 17 amino acids. The sample holds one count of this clone.

This TCR derives from a human donor with glioblastoma. Sequenced material: blood, taken after dendritic cell vaccination. The chain employs TRBV5-4 and TRBJ2-6, with D perhaps TRBD1 (6 bases). Here the CDR3 DNA reads TGTGCCAGCAGCTTACTCACCCGGACAGATGGGGCCAACGTCCTGACTTTC. Translated: CASSLLTRTDGANVLTF.